Detailed here is one T cell receptor (beta chain). The antigen remains unidentified. The V gene lost 4 bases and the J gene lost 9 bases, with 16 bases spanning the gap. The germline CDR1 and CDR2 sequences are LGHDT and YNNKEL (reference sequence). The CDR3 is 15 amino acids. This specimen comes from a study of T cell responses to AZD1222 COVID-19 vaccine. Regarding the study as a whole: Two AZD1222 administrations were followed by greater Spike-specific TCR breadth and depth.

Sequencing used immunoSEQ multiplex PCR; TCRdb keeps in-frame clones, though not all of them. Of roughly 100,000 clones in the sample, approximately 89% were seen once. Sequenced material: peripheral blood, taken on day 0 of AZD1222 vaccination. The chain joins TRBV3-1 (or the pseudogene TRBV3-2) to TRBJ1-6; D is perhaps TRBD1 (5 bases). The origin of this receptor is an adult in good health. DNA for the CDR3: TGTGCCAGCAGCCCACAGCAAACCCAGGGTTCACCCCTCCACTTT. Translating it yields CASSPQQTQGSPLHF.